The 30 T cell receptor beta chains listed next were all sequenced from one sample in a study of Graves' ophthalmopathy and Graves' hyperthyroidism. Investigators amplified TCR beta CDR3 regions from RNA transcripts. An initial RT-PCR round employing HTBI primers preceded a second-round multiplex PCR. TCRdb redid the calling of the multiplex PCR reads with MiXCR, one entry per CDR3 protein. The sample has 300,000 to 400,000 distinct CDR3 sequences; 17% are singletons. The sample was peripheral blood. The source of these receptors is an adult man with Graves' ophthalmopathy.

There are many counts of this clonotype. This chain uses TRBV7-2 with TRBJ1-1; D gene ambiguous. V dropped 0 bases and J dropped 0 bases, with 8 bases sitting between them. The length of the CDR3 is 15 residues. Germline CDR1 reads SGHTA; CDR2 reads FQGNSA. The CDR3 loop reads CASSLAGIVNTEAFF. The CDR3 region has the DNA TGTGCCAGCAGCTTAGCGGGCATAGTGAACACTGAAGCTTTCTTT.

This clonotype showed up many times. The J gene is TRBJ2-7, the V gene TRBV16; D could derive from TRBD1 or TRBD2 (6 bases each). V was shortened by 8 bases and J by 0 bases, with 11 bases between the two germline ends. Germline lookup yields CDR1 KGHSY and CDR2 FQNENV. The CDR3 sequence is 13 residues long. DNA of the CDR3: TGTGCCAGCCGGCGGGACAACTCCTACGAGCAGTACTTC. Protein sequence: CASRRDNSYEQYF.

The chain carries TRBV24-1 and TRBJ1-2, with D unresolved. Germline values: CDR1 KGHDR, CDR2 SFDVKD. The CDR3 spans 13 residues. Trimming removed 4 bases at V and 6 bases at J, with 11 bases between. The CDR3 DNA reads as TGTGCCACCAGTGACCGCGTGGGCGATGGCTACACCTTC. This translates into CATSDRVGDGYTF.

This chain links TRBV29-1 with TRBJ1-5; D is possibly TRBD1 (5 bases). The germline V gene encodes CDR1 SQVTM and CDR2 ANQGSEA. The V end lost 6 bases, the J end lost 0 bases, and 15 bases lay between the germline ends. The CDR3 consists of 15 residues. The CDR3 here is CSVGYGGNSNQPQHF. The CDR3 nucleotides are TGCAGCGTGGGGTATGGGGGAAATAGCAATCAGCCCCAGCATTTT.

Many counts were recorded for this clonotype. Here the CDR3 DNA reads TGTGCCAGCAGTGCGGGGGGGGGATATCAGCCCCAGCATTTT. The encoded protein is CASSAGGGYQPQHF. V is TRBV27 and J is TRBJ1-5, with D perhaps matching TRBD1 (5 bases). Per germline, CDR1 MNHEY and CDR2 SMNVEV (reference sequence). The CDR3 loop spans 14 amino acids. Trimming took off 5 bases at V and 5 bases at J, with 13 bases between the two ends.

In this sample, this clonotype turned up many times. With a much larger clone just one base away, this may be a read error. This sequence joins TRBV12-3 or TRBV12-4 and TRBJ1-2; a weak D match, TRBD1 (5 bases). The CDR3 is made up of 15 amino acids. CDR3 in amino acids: CASSSTTEINYGHTF. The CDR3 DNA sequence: TGTGCCAGCAGTTCCACGACAGAGATTAACTATGGCCACACCTTC.

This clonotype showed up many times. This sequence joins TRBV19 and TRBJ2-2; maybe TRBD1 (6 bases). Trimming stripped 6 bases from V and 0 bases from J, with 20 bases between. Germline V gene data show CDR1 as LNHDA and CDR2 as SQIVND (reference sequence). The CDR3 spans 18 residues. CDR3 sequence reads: CASRRDTPFYANTGELFF. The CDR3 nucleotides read TGTGCCAGTAGGAGGGACACTCCTTTTTACGCGAACACCGGGGAGCTGTTTTTT. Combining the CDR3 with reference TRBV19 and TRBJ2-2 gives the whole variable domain DGGITQSPKYLFRKEGQNVTLSCEQNLNHDAMYWYRQDPGQGLRLIYYSQIVNDFQKGDIAEGYSVSREKKESFPLTVTSAQKNPTAFYLCASRRDTPFYANTGELFFGEGSRLTVL.

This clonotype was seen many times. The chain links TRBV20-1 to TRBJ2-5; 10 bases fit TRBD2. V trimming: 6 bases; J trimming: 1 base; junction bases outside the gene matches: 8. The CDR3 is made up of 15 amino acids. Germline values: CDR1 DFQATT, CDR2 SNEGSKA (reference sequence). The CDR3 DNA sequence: TGCAGTGCCGAAATAGCGGGAGGCTTCCAAGAGACCCAGTACTTC. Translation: CSAEIAGGFQETQYF.

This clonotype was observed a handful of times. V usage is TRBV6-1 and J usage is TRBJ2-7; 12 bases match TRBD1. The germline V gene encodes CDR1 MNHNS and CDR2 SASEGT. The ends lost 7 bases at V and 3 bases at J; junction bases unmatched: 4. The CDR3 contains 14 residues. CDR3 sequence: CASTGTGGHYEQYF. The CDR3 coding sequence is TGTGCCAGCACGGGGACAGGGGGCCACTACGAGCAGTACTTC.

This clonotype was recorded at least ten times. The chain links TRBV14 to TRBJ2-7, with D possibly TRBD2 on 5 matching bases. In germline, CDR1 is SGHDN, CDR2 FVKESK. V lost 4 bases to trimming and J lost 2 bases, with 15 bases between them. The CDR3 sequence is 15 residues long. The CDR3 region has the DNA TGTGCCAGCAGCCGAAACCCGGGGAGCGCCTACGAGCAGTACTTC. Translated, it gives CASSRNPGSAYEQYF.

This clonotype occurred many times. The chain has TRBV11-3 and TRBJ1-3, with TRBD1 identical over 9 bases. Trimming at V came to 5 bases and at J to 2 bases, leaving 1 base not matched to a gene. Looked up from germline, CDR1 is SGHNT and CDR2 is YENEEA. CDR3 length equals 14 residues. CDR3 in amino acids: CASSNRGPGNTIYF. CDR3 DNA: TGTGCCAGCAGCAACAGGGGGCCTGGAAACACCATATATTTT.

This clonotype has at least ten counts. Here the CDR3 DNA reads TGTGCCAGTAGTTCACCGACAGGGACGCGCAATCAGCCCCAGCATTTT. Translated: CASSSPTGTRNQPQHF. The rearrangement joins TRBV19 to TRBJ1-5; 7 nucleotides line up with TRBD1. The V gene's germline CDR1 is LNHDA and CDR2 SQIVND (reference sequence). The CDR3 has 16 residues. V gave up 5 bases and J gave up 2 bases; unmatched junction bases: 9.

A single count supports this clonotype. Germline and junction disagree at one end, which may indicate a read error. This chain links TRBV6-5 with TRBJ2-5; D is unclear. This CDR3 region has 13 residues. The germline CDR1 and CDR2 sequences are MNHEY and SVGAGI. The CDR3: CARSHDPRETQYF. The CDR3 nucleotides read TGTGCCAGAAGTCACGATCCGCGAGAGACTCAGTACTTC.

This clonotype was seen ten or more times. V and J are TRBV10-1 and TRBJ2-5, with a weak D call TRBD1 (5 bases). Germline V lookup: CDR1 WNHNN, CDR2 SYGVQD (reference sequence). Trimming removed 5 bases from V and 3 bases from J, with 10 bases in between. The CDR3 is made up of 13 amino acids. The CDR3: CASSRTQEETQYF. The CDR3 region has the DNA TGCGCCAGCAGTAGGACACAAGAAGAGACCCAGTACTTC.

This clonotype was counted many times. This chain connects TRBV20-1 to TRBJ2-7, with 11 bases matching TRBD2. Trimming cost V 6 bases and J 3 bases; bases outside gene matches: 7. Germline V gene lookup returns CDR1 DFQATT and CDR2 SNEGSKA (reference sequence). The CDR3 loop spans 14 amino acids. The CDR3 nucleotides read TGCAGTGCCCCTGATACTAGCGGGAGCTACGAGCAGTACTTC. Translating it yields CSAPDTSGSYEQYF.

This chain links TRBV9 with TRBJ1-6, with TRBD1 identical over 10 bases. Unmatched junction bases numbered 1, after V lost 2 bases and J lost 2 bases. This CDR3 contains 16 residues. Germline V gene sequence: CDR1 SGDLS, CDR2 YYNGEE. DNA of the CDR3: TGTGCCAGCAGCGTGACAGGGGGCGCCTATAATTCACCCCTCCACTTT. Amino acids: CASSVTGGAYNSPLHF.

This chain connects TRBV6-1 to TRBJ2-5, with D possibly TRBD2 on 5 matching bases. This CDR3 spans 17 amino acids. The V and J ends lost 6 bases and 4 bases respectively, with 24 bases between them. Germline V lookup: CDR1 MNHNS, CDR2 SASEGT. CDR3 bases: TGTGCCAGCAGCCCCAGACCGGGGAGTCAGCCCGGAGAGACCCAGTACTTC. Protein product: CASSPRPGSQPGETQYF.

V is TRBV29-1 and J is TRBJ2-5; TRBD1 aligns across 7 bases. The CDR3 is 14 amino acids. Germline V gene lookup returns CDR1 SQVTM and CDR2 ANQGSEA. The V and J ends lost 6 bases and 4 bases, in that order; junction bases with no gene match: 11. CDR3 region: CSVTRNRGPETQYF. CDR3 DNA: TGCAGCGTAACTCGAAACAGGGGACCAGAGACCCAGTACTTC.

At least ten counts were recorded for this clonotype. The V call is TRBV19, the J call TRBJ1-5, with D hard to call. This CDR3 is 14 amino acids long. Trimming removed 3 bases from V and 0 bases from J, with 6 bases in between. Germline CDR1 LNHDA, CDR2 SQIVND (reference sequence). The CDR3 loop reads CASSMQYSNQPQHF. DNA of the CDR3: TGTGCCAGTAGTATGCAGTATAGCAATCAGCCCCAGCATTTT.

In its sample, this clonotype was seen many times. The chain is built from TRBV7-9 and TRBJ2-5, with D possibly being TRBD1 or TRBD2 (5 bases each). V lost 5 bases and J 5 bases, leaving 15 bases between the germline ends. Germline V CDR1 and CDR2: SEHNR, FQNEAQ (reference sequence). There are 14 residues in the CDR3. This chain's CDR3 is CASSTRGRLETQYF. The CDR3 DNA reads TGTGCCAGCAGCACCCGGGGACGACTCGAGACCCAGTACTTC.

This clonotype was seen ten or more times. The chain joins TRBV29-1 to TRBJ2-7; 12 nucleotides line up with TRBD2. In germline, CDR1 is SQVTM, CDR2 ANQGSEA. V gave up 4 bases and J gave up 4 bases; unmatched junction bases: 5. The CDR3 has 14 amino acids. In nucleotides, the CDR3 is TGCAGCGTTGTGTCTAGCGGGGGGGCTTACGAGCAGTACTTC. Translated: CSVVSSGGAYEQYF.

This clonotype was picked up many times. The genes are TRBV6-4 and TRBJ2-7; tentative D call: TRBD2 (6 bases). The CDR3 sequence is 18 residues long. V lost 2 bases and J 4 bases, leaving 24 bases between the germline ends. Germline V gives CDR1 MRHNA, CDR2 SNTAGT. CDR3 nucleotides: TGTGCCAGCAGTGACCCCCGGGATCAGGGTCGGGGGTTATACGAGCAGTACTTC. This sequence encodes CASSDPRDQGRGLYEQYF.

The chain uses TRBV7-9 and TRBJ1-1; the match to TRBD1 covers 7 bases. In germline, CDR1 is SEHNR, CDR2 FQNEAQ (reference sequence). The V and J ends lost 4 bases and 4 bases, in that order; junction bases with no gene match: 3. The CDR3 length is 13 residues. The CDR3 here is CASSSGQLTEAFF. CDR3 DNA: TGTGCCAGCAGCTCGGGACAGCTCACTGAAGCTTTCTTT.

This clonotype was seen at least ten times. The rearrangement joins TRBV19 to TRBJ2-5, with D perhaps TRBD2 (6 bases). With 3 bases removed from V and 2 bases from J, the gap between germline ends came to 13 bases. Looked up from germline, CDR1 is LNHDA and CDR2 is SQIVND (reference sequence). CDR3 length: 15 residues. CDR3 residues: CASSIAGRRQETQYF. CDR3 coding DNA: TGTGCCAGTAGTATCGCGGGGCGACGGCAAGAGACCCAGTACTTC. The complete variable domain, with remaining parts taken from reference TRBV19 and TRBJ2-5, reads DGGITQSPKYLFRKEGQNVTLSCEQNLNHDAMYWYRQDPGQGLRLIYYSQIVNDFQKGDIAEGYSVSREKKESFPLTVTSAQKNPTAFYLCASSIAGRRQETQYFGPGTRLLVL.

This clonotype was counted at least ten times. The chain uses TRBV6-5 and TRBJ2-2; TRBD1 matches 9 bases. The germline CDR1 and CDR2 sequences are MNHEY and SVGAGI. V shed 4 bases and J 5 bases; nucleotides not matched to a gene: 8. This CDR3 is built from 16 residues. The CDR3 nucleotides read TGTGCCAGCAGTTCCATGGACAGGGGAGGGACCGGGGAGCTGTTTTTT. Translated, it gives CASSSMDRGGTGELFF.

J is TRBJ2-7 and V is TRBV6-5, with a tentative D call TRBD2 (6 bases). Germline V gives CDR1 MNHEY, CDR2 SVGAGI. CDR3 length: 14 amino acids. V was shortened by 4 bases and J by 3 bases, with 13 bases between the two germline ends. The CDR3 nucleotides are TGTGCCAGCAGTTCACCGGGACTTAACTACGAGCAGTACTTC. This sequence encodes CASSSPGLNYEQYF.

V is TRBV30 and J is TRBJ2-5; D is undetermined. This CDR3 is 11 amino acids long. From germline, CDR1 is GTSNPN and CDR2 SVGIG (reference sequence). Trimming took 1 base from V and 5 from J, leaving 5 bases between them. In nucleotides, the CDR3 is TGTGCCTGGAGTGGTTCCGAGACCCAGTACTTC. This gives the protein CAWSGSETQYF.

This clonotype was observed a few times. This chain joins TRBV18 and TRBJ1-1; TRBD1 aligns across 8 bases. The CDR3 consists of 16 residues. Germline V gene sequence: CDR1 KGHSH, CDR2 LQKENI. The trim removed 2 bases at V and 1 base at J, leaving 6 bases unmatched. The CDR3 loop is CASSPDFGQGNTEAFF. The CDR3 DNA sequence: TGTGCCAGCTCACCAGATTTCGGACAGGGGAACACTGAAGCTTTCTTT.

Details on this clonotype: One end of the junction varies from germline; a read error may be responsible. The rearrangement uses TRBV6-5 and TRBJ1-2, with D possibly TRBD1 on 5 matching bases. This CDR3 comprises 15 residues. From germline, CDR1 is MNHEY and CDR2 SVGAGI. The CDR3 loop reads CASSYSQGRDGGYIF. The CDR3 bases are TGTGCCAGCAGTTACTCACAAGGAAGGGACGGTGGCTACATCTTC.

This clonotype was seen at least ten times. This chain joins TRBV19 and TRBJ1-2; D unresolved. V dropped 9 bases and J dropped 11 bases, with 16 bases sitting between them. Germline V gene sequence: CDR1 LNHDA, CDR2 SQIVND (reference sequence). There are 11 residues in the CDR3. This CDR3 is CASTVGETYTF. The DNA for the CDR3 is TGTGCCAGCACAGTCGGGGAGACTTACACCTTC.